This T cell receptor beta chain was obtained from a study of cytomegalovirus exposure and HLA in healthy donors. Germline V CDR1 and CDR2: SGDLS, YYNGEE. This CDR3 region has 14 residues. With 60 Vbeta and 13 Jbeta primers, the PCR was carried out. Profiling relied on immunoSEQ multiplex PCR, and the TCRdb table lists in-frame clones only, not all of them. The data contain about 140,000 clones, roughly 65% of them singletons. As regards this clone: A read error may produce the germline difference seen at one junction end. Distinct nucleotide sequences in the sample also encode this CDR3.

The V call is TRBV9, the J call TRBJ1-2; 7 nucleotides align to TRBD1. This receptor was identified in a woman aged 25 to 39 in good health and CMV-seronegative. Material for sequencing was PBMCs. The CDR3 DNA reads as TGTGCCAGCAGTGACAGGGATCCCCCCTATGGTTACACCTTC. This encodes CASSDRDPPYGYTF.